These 9 T cell receptor beta chains were all obtained from the same sample, sequenced in a study of breast tumors, draining lymph nodes, adjacent tissues. Samples came from axillary lymph nodes draining the breast cancer. TCRdb reprocessed the multiplex PCR reads via MiXCR and lists one record per CDR3 protein. Here the sample spans tens of thousands of distinct CDR3 sequences, approximately 31% being singletons. The specimen sequenced was axillary lymph node tissue. These receptors all come from a female donor with breast cancer. Some clones in this sample may be carry-over from other donors' samples.

On this clonotype itself: A read error may account for a junction end that differs from germline. This rearrangement joins TRBV7-2 to TRBJ2-6; the match to TRBD1 covers 7 bases. The CDR3 is 16 amino acids. Germline V gives CDR1 SGHTA, CDR2 FQGNSA. In nucleotides, the CDR3 is TGTGCCATCAGCCAACACAGGGGACCTGGGGCCAACGTCCTGACTTTC. The encoded protein is CAISQHRGPGANVLTF.

The CDR3 sequence: CASSLEGTGSYEQYF. In DNA form, the CDR3 reads TGTGCCAGCAGCTTAGAGGGGACAGGGTCCTACGAGCAGTACTTC. The chain carries TRBV7-2 and TRBJ2-7; TRBD1 aligns across 9 bases. This CDR3 has 15 residues. In germline, CDR1 is SGHTA, CDR2 FQGNSA. J lost 1 base, V lost 1 base, and 2 bases had no gene match.

With respect to this clonotype: Just one base apart from a much larger clone, this may be a read error. This chain joins TRBV25-1 and TRBJ1-1, with D perhaps matching TRBD1 (5 bases). Germline-derived CDR1 and CDR2 are MGHDK and SYGVNS. The CDR3 loop spans 13 amino acids. The DNA of the CDR3 is TGTGCCAGCGGGGGACCCTTCGGCACTGAAGCTCTCTTT. It codes for CASGGPFGTEALF. Using reference TRBV25-1 and TRBJ1-1 for the parts outside the CDR3, the full variable domain is EADIYQTPRYLVIGTGKKITLECSQTMGHDKMYWYQQDPGMELHLIHYSYGVNSTEKGDLSSESTVSRIRTEHFPLTLESARPSHTSQYLCASGGPFGTEALFGQGTRLTVV.

There are many counts of this clonotype. The rearrangement links TRBV19 to TRBJ1-5; D gene uncertain. Trimming stripped 1 base from V and 0 bases from J, with 7 bases between. CDR1 and CDR2 (germline): LNHDA, SQIVND (reference sequence). The CDR3 has 15 residues. The CDR3 DNA reads TGTGCCAGTAGTATAGTGAGGAATAGCAATCAGCCCCAGCATTTT. Translating it yields CASSIVRNSNQPQHF.

At least ten counts were recorded for this clonotype. The V call is TRBV4-1, the J call TRBJ1-6; the D gene is possibly TRBD1 (6 bases). V lost 0 bases and J 9 bases, leaving 12 bases between the germline ends. The CDR3 loop spans 15 amino acids. Germline lookup yields CDR1 MGHRA and CDR2 YSYEKL. The CDR3 loop reads CASSQDAGARSPLHF. The CDR3 nucleotides are TGCGCCAGCAGCCAAGATGCGGGGGCGCGTTCACCCCTCCACTTT.

For this clonotype: This may be a read error: a much more frequent sequence differs by one nucleotide. J is TRBJ1-5 and V is TRBV20-1, with a weak D call TRBD1 (6 bases). The germline V gene encodes CDR1 DFQATT and CDR2 SNEGSKA (reference sequence). V shed 1 base and J shed 3 bases, with 7 bases lying between them. The CDR3 contains 13 residues. CDR3 in DNA: TGCAGTGCTAGAGGGACAGCCAATCAGCCCCAGCATTTT. Its protein product is CSARGTANQPQHF.

This clonotype was detected many times. V and J are TRBV7-9 and TRBJ2-1, with 7 bases lining up with TRBD2. The CDR3 has 15 amino acids. V trimming: 6 bases; J trimming: 8 bases; junction bases outside the gene matches: 13. Germline assignment: CDR1 SEHNR and CDR2 FQNEAQ (reference sequence). CDR3 residues: CASRPGLVMVDEQFF. The CDR3 nucleotides read TGTGCCAGCAGGCCAGGACTAGTAATGGTCGATGAGCAGTTCTTC.

This clonotype appeared many times. The chain combines TRBV20-1 with TRBJ2-5; possible D gene TRBD1, 6 bases. With 5 bases removed from V and 5 bases from J, the gap between germline ends came to 15 bases. Germline CDR1 is DFQATT and CDR2 is SNEGSKA (reference sequence). The CDR3 contains 13 residues. CDR3 residues: CSAGDNPGETQYF. CDR3 DNA sequence: TGCAGTGCTGGGGACAACCCTGGGGAGACCCAGTACTTC.

Concerning this clonotype: This could be a read error, since a much larger clone is one nucleotide away. V usage is TRBV27 and J usage is TRBJ2-7; D possibly corresponds to TRBD1 (8 bases). Germline V gives CDR1 MNHEY, CDR2 SMNVEV (reference sequence). The V end lost 6 bases, the J end lost 7 bases, and 16 bases lay between the germline ends. CDR3 length: 13 amino acids. The CDR3 reads CASRGQGAGEQYF. The CDR3 DNA reads TGTGCCAGCAGAGGACAGGGAGCGGGGGAGCAGTACTTC.